This entry concerns a single TCR beta chain. As yet, its antigen is unknown. CDR1 SGHTA and CDR2 FQGTGA come from the germline V gene. This CDR3 has 15 residues. The V and J ends lost 5 bases and 4 bases, in that order; junction bases with no gene match: 6. TCRdb called the reads again in MiXCR, with one record for every CDR3 protein. The table lists about 230,000 distinct CDR3 sequences, over 20% of them singletons. These data come from a study of T cell repertoires in cytomegalovirus infection. Study context: Both a matching HLA type and CMV infection were indicated by public TCR beta signatures.

Whole-study results and caveats: Summed public TCR beta family frequency identified CMV carriers bearing the relevant HLA.

The J gene is TRBJ2-3, the V gene TRBV7-3; 10 positions match TRBD2. This clonotype was sampled from a human donor in good health (CMV status not recorded). Some clones in this sample may be carry-over from other donors' samples. Source material: CD8+ T cells from PBMCs. CDR3 nucleotide sequence: TGTGCCAGCAGCCCGGGAGCGGGGGGGTCAGATACGCAGTATTTT. Residues: CASSPGAGGSDTQYF. Variable domain in full (rest from reference TRBV7-3 and TRBJ2-3): GAGVSQTPSNKVTEKGKYVELRCDPISGHTALYWYRQSLGQGPEFLIYFQGTGAADDSGLPNDRFFAVRPEGSVSTLKIQRTERGDSAVYLCASSPGAGGSDTQYFGPGTRLTVL.